This T cell receptor beta chain was recovered during a study of blood T cells in healthy people across ages. PCR was performed a second time for roughly 7 to 12 cycles using a sample-barcoded 5' primer and a J-beta primer mix. With 12 random nucleotides, a template-switch adaptor tagged each individual cDNA molecule. TCRdb reanalysed the 5' RACE reads using MiXCR and keeps one entry per CDR3 protein. The profile shows 1.5 million to 2 million distinct CDR3 sequences, roughly 27% of them singletons. J gave up 6 bases and V 3 bases, and 12 bases lay outside the gene matches. Germline values: CDR1 ENHRY, CDR2 SYGVKD. The CDR3 is made up of 16 amino acids. Ten or more counts support this clonotype.

The sequence derives from a woman aged 30 to 39 in good health. The chain carries TRBV10-3 and TRBJ2-7; 9 bases agree with TRBD2. The sequencing sample was made of blood. The CDR3 protein is CAISERGAGGNLEQYF. As DNA, the CDR3 is TGTGCCATCAGTGAACGCGGAGCGGGGGGCAACCTCGAGCAGTACTTC.